A single sample gave rise to the 27 T cell receptor beta chains below, sequenced in a study of blood T cell repertoires in COVID-19. The table came from immunoSEQ multiplex PCR; TCRdb's copy has only in-frame clones and leaves some out. The data contain about 140,000 clones, 84% of them singletons. Material: PBMCs or T cells enriched from blood (not recorded which). Source of these receptors: a middle-aged man with acute COVID-19.

The chain employs TRBV19 and TRBJ1-2; a possible D gene is TRBD1 (6 bases). V dropped 7 bases and J dropped 8 bases, with 17 bases sitting between them. The CDR3 has 13 residues. CDR1 and CDR2 (germline): LNHDA, SQIVND (reference sequence). The CDR3 DNA reads TGTGCCAGTAAACAGGGAAGTCCATGGGGCTACACCTTC. Translating it yields CASKQGSPWGYTF.

The rearrangement uses TRBV7-2 and TRBJ2-7; 9 bases map to TRBD2. Germline V gives CDR1 SGHTA, CDR2 FQGNSA. V lost 5 bases and J lost 1; bases outside the gene matches: 6. The CDR3 has 15 amino acids. In nucleotides, the CDR3 is TGTGCCAGCAGCGCTCGACTAGCGGCTTCCTACGAGCAGTACTTC. Its translation is CASSARLAASYEQYF.

The rearrangement joins TRBV11-2 to TRBJ2-5; TRBD2 agrees at 7 bases. V shed 3 bases and J 5 bases; nucleotides not matched to a gene: 3. This CDR3 contains 13 residues. Per the germline V gene, CDR1 is SGHAT and CDR2 is FQNNGV. DNA of the CDR3: TGTGCCAGCAGCTTTGCGGGAGTTGAGACCCAGTACTTC. As protein: CASSFAGVETQYF.

The genes are TRBV7-2 and TRBJ1-4; D not certain. Trimming cost V 1 base and J 4 bases, with 7 bases left between them. The CDR3 has 14 residues. Looked up from germline, CDR1 is SGHTA and CDR2 is FQGNSA. Here the CDR3 reads CASSLGRDNEKLFF. The CDR3 DNA is TGTGCCAGCAGCTTAGGGCGGGATAATGAAAAACTGTTTTTT.

The genes are TRBV24-1 and TRBJ2-2; 11 bases line up with TRBD1. The J segment lost 5 bases and the V segment lost 3 bases, leaving 7 bases of the junction unmatched. The CDR3 sequence is 17 residues long. In germline, CDR1 is KGHDR, CDR2 SFDVKD. The CDR3 loop is CATSDPRTGGGTGELFF. CDR3 DNA sequence: TGTGCCACCAGTGATCCCAGGACAGGGGGCGGAACCGGGGAGCTGTTTTTT.

The genes are TRBV19 and TRBJ2-3; 10 nucleotides match TRBD2. The CDR3 is made up of 16 amino acids. The ends lost 5 bases at V and 2 bases at J; junction bases unmatched: 7. Germline lookup yields CDR1 LNHDA and CDR2 SQIVND (reference sequence). CDR3 nucleotide sequence: TGTGCCAGTAGTTATTCTAGCGGGGGTTACACAGATACGCAGTATTTT. Protein product: CASSYSSGGYTDTQYF.

The chain joins TRBV4-1 to TRBJ2-1, with D maybe TRBD1 (5 bases). V gave up 1 base and J gave up 4 bases, with 17 bases separating them. Germline CDR1 MGHRA, CDR2 YSYEKL. The CDR3 sequence is 17 residues long. The CDR3 protein is CASSQAIQGGFYNEQFF. As DNA, the CDR3 is TGCGCCAGCAGCCAAGCGATCCAGGGTGGGTTTTACAATGAGCAGTTCTTC.

The CDR3 sequence: CASSRSGHNNQPQHF. The CDR3 nucleotides read TGTGCCAGCAGCCGATCGGGACATAACAATCAGCCCCAGCATTTT. The chain recombines TRBV4-2 with TRBJ1-5, with D possibly matching TRBD1 (6 bases). Trimming removed 4 bases at V and 3 bases at J, with 13 bases between. From germline, CDR1 is LGHNA and CDR2 YNFKEQ. This CDR3 region has 15 residues.

This chain joins TRBV14 and TRBJ1-1; no definite D call. CDR1 is SGHDN and CDR2 is FVKESK in the germline V gene. V was clipped by 7 bases and J by 1 base, with 10 bases between them. The CDR3 contains 13 residues. The CDR3 region is CASKFQANTEAFF. CDR3 sequence (DNA): TGTGCCAGCAAGTTCCAGGCGAACACTGAAGCTTTCTTT.

The gene calls are TRBV30 and TRBJ2-3; D ambiguous. V was trimmed by 7 bases and J by 0 bases, leaving 8 bases between them. This CDR3 region has 12 residues. Germline V gives CDR1 GTSNPN, CDR2 SVGIG (reference sequence). The CDR3 DNA sequence: TGTGCCTCGGAGCCGAGCACAGATACGCAGTATTTT. Protein: CASEPSTDTQYF.

The genes are TRBV19 and TRBJ2-5; D possibly corresponds to TRBD1 (6 bases). In germline, CDR1 is LNHDA, CDR2 SQIVND (reference sequence). Trimming took off 6 bases at V and 1 base at J, with 12 bases between the two ends. The CDR3 extends over 14 amino acids. CDR3 bases: TGTGCCAGTAGCCCCCAGGGGTTCCAAGAGACCCAGTACTTC. Amino acids: CASSPQGFQETQYF. The full variable domain, in which reference TRBV19 and TRBJ2-5 provide the parts outside the CDR3, is DGGITQSPKYLFRKEGQNVTLSCEQNLNHDAMYWYRQDPGQGLRLIYYSQIVNDFQKGDIAEGYSVSREKKESFPLTVTSAQKNPTAFYLCASSPQGFQETQYFGPGTRLLVL.

The CDR3 bases are TGTGCCAGCAGTGGATGGACAGGGGGTGTCTACGAGCAGTACTTC. This codes for CASSGWTGGVYEQYF. This chain joins TRBV2 and TRBJ2-7, with TRBD1 identical over 10 bases. V lost 4 bases and J lost 3; bases outside the gene matches: 6. The CDR3 spans 15 residues. Germline values: CDR1 SNHLY, CDR2 FYNNEI.

The rearrangement uses TRBV29-1 and TRBJ2-7; 14 bases are a match to TRBD2. CDR1 and CDR2 from the germline V gene are SQVTM and ANQGSEA. Losses at the gene ends were 4 bases for V and 3 bases for J; bases not matched to a gene: 8. This CDR3 is 16 amino acids long. Written as DNA, the CDR3 is TGCAGCGTTGCAGGACTAGCGGGAGGTGGGCTCTACGAGCAGTACTTC. Translated, it gives CSVAGLAGGGLYEQYF.

The rearrangement joins TRBV7-9 to TRBJ2-1; 9 positions match TRBD1. The CDR3 is 17 residues long. Unmatched junction bases numbered 15, after V lost 4 bases and J lost 8 bases. From germline, CDR1 is SEHNR and CDR2 FQNEAQ (reference sequence). Here the CDR3 reads CASSSVRTGTGLHEQFF. The CDR3 DNA reads TGTGCCAGCAGCTCGGTGAGAACCGGGACAGGGCTCCATGAGCAGTTCTTC.

The chain links TRBV10-2 to TRBJ2-1, with a weak D call TRBD2 (6 bases). Germline CDR1 and CDR2: WSHSY and SAAADI. V was shortened by 4 bases and J by 0 bases, with 13 bases between the two germline ends. This CDR3 is 16 amino acids long. Written as DNA, the CDR3 is TGCGCCAGCAGTGTATGGAGGGCTAGCTCCTACAATGAGCAGTTCTTC. The encoded protein is CASSVWRASSYNEQFF.

This clone was observed a few times. V and J are TRBV7-2 and TRBJ2-1; 10 bases fit TRBD2. J lost 8 bases, V lost 0 bases, and 7 bases had no gene match. The CDR3 is 16 amino acids. The germline gives CDR1 SGHTA, CDR2 FQGNSA. The CDR3 nucleotides read TGTGCCAGCAGCTTAGCGCTGTCTAGCGGGAGCTATGAGCAGTTCTTC. Translation gives CASSLALSSGSYEQFF.

The chain uses TRBV30 and TRBJ1-3, with a tentative D call TRBD1 (5 bases). Germline V CDR1 and CDR2: GTSNPN, SVGIG (reference sequence). Deletions cut 2 bases from V and 8 bases from J, with 7 bases between. The CDR3 length is 11 residues. DNA for the CDR3: TGTGCCTGGAGTCCAGGGCACACCATATATTTT. This encodes CAWSPGHTIYF.

The chain has TRBV11-2 and TRBJ2-1; 9 positions agree with TRBD2. The CDR3 totals 17 residues. The V gene end was trimmed by 10 bases and the J gene end by 0 bases; junction bases not matched to a gene: 13. Germline V CDR1 and CDR2: SGHAT, FQNNGV. CDR3 in amino acids: CATLGASGKSSYNEQFF. The DNA of the CDR3 is TGTGCCACGCTCGGGGCTAGCGGGAAGAGCTCCTACAATGAGCAGTTCTTC.

The chain has TRBV27 and TRBJ2-2; 10 bases line up with TRBD1. The CDR3 is 15 residues long. Germline V gene data show CDR1 as MNHEY and CDR2 as SMNVEV (reference sequence). V was pared by 6 bases and J by 6 bases, with 7 bases of the junction left unmatched. The CDR3, as DNA: TGTGCCAGCAGGGAGACAGGGGGCGTCGCCGGGGAGCTGTTTTTT. Protein: CASRETGGVAGELFF.

The rearrangement uses TRBV7-8 and TRBJ1-2; maybe TRBD1 (5 bases). V was clipped by 4 bases and J by 7 bases, with 22 bases between them. The V gene's germline CDR1 is SGHVS and CDR2 FQNEAQ. The CDR3 has 16 amino acids. CDR3 amino acids: CASSSSSLGGLSGYTF. DNA of the CDR3: TGTGCCAGCAGCTCTTCGTCCTTGGGGGGATTGAGTGGCTACACCTTC.

This clone showed up just once. The CDR3 loop reads CASSLGQGNVPQHF. DNA of the CDR3: TGTGCCAGCAGCTTGGGACAGGGGAATGTGCCCCAGCATTTT. V gene TRBV28 combines with J gene TRBJ1-5; 10 bases are a match to TRBD1. The length of the CDR3 is 14 residues. The trim removed 6 bases at V and 9 bases at J, leaving 8 bases unmatched. Germline V gene sequence: CDR1 MDHEN, CDR2 SYDVKM.

J is TRBJ2-4 and V is TRBV12-3 or TRBV12-4; no firm D call. Trimming took 3 bases from V and 6 from J, leaving 9 bases between them. The CDR3 runs to 13 residues. The DNA for the CDR3 is TGTGCCAGCAGTTTTAGGAGAGGAAACATTCAGTACTTC. Translation gives CASSFRRGNIQYF.

J is TRBJ2-7 and V is TRBV30; 7 nucleotides line up with TRBD1. Germline trimming cut 4 bases from V and 4 bases from J; bases unmatched to any gene: 7. The CDR3 has 13 residues. Germline lookup yields CDR1 GTSNPN and CDR2 SVGIG (reference sequence). The CDR3 DNA is TGTGCCTGGAAAGCCGGGACAGTTTACGAGCAGTACTTC. It is translated as CAWKAGTVYEQYF.

The chain links TRBV14 to TRBJ1-6; possibly TRBD1 for D (5 bases). From germline, CDR1 is SGHDN and CDR2 FVKESK. The CDR3 consists of 17 residues. V was cut by 0 bases and J by 2 bases, with 11 bases left in between. CDR3 amino acids: CASSQDGAPTYNSPLHF. The CDR3 DNA reads TGTGCCAGCAGCCAAGATGGGGCGCCGACCTATAATTCACCCCTCCACTTT.

The CDR3 is CASSFVIASYEQYF. CDR3 in DNA: TGTGCCAGCAGTTTTGTAATAGCGTCCTACGAGCAGTACTTC. This chain uses TRBV28 with TRBJ2-7, with D tentatively TRBD2 (5 bases). The CDR3 is 14 residues long. Trimming stripped 3 bases from V and 1 base from J, with 10 bases between. Germline V lookup: CDR1 MDHEN, CDR2 SYDVKM.

The chain combines TRBV11-2 with TRBJ2-5; 7 nucleotides line up with TRBD1. V trimming: 5 bases; J trimming: 5 bases; junction bases outside the gene matches: 11. CDR1 SGHAT and CDR2 FQNNGV come from the germline V gene. This CDR3 spans 15 amino acids. The CDR3 region has the DNA TGTGCCAGCAGCGACCCCGGGACAGAGGGCGAGACCCAGTACTTC. It yields the protein CASSDPGTEGETQYF.

This clone occurred once. The chain links TRBV5-3 to TRBJ1-2; no clear D gene. TRBV5-3 is identified as an open reading frame with a role that is uncertain. The germline V and J ends were trimmed by 0 bases and 8 bases, with 23 bases remaining between them. CDR3 length equals 17 residues. Here the CDR3 reads CARSLVGGEPEVRGYTF. CDR3 DNA sequence: TGTGCCAGAAGCTTGGTGGGTGGGGAGCCGGAGGTGCGGGGCTACACCTTC.